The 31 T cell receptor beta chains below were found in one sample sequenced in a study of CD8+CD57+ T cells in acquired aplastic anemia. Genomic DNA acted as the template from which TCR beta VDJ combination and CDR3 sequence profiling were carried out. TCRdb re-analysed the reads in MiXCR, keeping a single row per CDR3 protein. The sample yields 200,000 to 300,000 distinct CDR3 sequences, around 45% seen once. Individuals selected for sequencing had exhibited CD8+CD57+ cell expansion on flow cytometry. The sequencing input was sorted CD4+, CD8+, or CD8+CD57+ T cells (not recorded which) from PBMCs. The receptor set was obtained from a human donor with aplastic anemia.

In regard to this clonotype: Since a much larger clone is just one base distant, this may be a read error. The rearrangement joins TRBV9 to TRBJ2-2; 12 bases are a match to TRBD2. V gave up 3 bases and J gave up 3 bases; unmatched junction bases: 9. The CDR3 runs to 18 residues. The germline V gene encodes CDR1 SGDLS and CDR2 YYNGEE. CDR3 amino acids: CASSAWASGGADTGELFF. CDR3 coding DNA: TGTGCCAGCAGCGCATGGGCTAGCGGGGGGGCGGACACCGGGGAGCTGTTTTTT.

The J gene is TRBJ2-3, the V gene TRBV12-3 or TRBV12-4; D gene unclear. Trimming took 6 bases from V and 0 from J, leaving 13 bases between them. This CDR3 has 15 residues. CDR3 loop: CASRLQATSTDTQYF. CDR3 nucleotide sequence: TGTGCCAGCAGACTACAAGCTACTAGCACAGATACGCAGTATTTT.

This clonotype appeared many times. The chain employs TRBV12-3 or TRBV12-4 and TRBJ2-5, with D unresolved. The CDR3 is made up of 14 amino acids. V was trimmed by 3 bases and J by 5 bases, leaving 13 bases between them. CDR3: CASSFILGIETQYF. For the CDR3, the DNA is TGTGCCAGCAGTTTTATTTTGGGGATTGAGACCCAGTACTTC.

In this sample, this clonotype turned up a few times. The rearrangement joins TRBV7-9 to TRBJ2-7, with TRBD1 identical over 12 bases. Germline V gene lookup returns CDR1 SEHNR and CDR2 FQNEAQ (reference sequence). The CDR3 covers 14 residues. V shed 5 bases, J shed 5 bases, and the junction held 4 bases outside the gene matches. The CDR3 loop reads CASSPGTGGDEQYF. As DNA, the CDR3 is TGTGCCAGCAGCCCCGGGACAGGGGGCGACGAGCAGTACTTC.

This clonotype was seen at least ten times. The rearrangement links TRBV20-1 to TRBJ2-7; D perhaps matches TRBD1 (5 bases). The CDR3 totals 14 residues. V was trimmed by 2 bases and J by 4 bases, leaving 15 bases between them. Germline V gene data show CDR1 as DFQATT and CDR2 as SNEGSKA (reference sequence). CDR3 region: CSARSGYGEYEQYF. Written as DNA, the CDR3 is TGCAGTGCTAGATCAGGGTATGGAGAATACGAGCAGTACTTC.

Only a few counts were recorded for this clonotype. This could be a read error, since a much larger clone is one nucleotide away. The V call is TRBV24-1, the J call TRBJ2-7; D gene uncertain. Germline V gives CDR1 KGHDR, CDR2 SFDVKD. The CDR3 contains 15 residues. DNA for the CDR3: TGTGCCACCAGTGACCACTCTCAGTACTCCTACGGGCAGTACTTC. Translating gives CATSDHSQYSYGQYF.

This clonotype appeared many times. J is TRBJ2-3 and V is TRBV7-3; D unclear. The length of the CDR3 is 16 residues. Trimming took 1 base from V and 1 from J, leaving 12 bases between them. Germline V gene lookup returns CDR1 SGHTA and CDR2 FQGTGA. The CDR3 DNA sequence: TGTGCCAGCAGCTTAAGTTGGTATCAGGGCACAGATACGCAGTATTTT. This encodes CASSLSWYQGTDTQYF.

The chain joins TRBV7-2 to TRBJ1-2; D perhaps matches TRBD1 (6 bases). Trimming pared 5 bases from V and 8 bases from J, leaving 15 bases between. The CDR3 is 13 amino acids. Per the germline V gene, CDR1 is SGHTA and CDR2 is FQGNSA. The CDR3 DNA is TGTGCCAGCAGCCAATATAACAGGGACGGCTACACCTTC. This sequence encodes CASSQYNRDGYTF.

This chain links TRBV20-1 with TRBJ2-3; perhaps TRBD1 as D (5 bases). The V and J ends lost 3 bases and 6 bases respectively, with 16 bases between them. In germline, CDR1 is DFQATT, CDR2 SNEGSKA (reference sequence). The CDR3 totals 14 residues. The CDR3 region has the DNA TGCAGTGCTAGCCGTGGGGCAGTCGGGGATACGCAGTATTTT. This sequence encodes CSASRGAVGDTQYF.

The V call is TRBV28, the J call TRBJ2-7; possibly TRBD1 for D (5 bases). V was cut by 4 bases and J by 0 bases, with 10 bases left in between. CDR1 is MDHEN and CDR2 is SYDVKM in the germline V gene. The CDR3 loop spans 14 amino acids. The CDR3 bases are TGTGCCAGCAGTTCGACAGTTGCCTCCTACGAGCAGTACTTC. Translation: CASSSTVASYEQYF. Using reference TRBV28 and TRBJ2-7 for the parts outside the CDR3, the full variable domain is DVKVTQSSRYLVKRTGEKVFLECVQDMDHENMFWYRQDPGLGLRLIYFSYDVKMKEKGDIPEGYSVSREKKERFSLILESASTNQTSMYLCASSSTVASYEQYFGPGTRLTVT.

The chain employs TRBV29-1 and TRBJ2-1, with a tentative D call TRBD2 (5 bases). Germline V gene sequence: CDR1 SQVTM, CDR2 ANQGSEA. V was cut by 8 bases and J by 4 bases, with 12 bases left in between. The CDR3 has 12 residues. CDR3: CSFGSKYNEQFF. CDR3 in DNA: TGCAGCTTTGGGAGCAAATACAATGAGCAGTTCTTC.

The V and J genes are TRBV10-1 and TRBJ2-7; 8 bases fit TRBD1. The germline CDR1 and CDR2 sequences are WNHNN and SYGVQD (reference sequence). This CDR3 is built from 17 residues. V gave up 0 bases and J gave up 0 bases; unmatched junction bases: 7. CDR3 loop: CASSESSWDRISYEQYF. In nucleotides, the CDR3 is TGCGCCAGCAGTGAGTCCAGTTGGGACAGGATCTCCTACGAGCAGTACTTC.

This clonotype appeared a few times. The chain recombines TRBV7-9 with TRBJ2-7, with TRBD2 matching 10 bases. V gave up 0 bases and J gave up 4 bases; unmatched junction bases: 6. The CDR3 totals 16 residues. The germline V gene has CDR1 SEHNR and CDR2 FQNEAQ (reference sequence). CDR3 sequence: CASSLASSGGGYEQYF. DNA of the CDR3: TGTGCCAGCAGCTTAGCGTCCAGCGGGGGGGGATACGAGCAGTACTTC.

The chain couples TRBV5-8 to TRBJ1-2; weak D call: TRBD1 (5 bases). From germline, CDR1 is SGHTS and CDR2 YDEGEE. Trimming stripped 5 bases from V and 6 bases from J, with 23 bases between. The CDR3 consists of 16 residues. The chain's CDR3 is CASSESWTGTNDGYTF. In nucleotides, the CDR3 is TGTGCCAGCAGTGAATCATGGACCGGGACCAACGATGGCTACACCTTC.

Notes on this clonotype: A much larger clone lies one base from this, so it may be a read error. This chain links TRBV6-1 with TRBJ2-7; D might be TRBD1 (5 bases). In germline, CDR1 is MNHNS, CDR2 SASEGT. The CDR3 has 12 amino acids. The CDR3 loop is CASRTGTREQHF. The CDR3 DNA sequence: TGTGCCAGCAGAACAGGTACGCGCGAGCAGCACTTC.

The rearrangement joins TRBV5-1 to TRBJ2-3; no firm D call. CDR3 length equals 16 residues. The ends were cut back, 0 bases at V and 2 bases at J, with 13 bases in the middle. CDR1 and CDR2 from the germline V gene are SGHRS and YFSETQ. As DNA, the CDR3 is TGCGCCAGCAGCTTGGCCGGGCCCGCTCCCACAGATACGCAGTATTTT. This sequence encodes CASSLAGPAPTDTQYF. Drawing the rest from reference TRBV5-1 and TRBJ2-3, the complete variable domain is KAGVTQTPRYLIKTRGQQVTLSCSPISGHRSVSWYQQTPGQGLQFLFEYFSETQRNKGNFPGRFSGRQFSNSRSEMNVSTLELGDSALYLCASSLAGPAPTDTQYFGPGTRLTVL.

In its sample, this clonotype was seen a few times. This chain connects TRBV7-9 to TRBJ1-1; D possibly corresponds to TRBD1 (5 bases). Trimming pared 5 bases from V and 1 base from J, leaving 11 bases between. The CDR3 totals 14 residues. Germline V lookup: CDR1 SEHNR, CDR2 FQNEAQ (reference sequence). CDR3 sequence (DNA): TGTGCCAGCAGCGCCGAACAGGAGAACACTGAAGCTTTCTTT. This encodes CASSAEQENTEAFF.

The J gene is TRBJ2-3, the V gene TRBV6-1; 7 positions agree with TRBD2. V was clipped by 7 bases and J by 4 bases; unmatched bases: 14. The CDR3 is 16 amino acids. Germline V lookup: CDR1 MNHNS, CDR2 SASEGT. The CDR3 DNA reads TGTGCCAGCAAAAGTGTCGGCGGGAGTCGGGCAGATACGCAGTATTTT. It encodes CASKSVGGSRADTQYF.

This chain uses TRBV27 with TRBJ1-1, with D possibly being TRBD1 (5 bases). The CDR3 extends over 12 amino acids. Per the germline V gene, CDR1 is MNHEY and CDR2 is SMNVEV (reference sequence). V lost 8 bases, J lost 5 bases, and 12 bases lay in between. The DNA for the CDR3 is TGTGCCAGCGGATTAAGGGGTACTGAAGCTTTCTTT. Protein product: CASGLRGTEAFF.

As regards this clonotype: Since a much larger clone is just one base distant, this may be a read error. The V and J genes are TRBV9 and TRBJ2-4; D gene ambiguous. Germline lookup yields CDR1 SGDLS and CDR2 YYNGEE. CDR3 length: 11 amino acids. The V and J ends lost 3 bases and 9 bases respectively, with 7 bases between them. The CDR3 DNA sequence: TGTGCCAGCAGCGACGGACCCATTCAGTACTTC. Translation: CASSDGPIQYF.

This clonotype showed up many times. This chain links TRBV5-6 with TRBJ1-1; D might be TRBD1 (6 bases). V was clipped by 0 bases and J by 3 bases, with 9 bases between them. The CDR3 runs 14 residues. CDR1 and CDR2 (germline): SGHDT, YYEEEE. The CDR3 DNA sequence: TGTGCCAGCAGCTTGGGGGGGCTTGACACTGAAGCTTTCTTT. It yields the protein CASSLGGLDTEAFF.

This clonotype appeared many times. The CDR3 spells CSVESPPPAGTEAFF. In DNA, the CDR3 is TGCAGCGTTGAATCCCCCCCGCCGGCGGGGACTGAAGCTTTCTTT. The chain recombines TRBV29-1 with TRBJ1-1; D gene uncertain. CDR3 size: 15 residues. V dropped 2 bases and J dropped 5 bases, with 18 bases sitting between them. Germline loops: CDR1 SQVTM, CDR2 ANQGSEA.

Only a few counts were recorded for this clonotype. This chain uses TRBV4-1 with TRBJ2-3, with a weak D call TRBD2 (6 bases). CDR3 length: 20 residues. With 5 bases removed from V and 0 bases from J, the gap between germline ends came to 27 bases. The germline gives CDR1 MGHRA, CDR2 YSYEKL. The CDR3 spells CASSERAAAGHISSTDTQYF. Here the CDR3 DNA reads TGCGCCAGCAGCGAAAGAGCGGCCGCGGGGCACATTTCCAGCACAGATACGCAGTATTTT.

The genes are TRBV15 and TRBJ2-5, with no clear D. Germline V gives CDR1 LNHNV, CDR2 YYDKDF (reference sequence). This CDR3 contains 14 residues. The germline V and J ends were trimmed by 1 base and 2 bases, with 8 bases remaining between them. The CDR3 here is CATSRGGNQETQYF. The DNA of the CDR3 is TGTGCCACCAGCAGAGGTGGCAATCAAGAGACCCAGTACTTC.

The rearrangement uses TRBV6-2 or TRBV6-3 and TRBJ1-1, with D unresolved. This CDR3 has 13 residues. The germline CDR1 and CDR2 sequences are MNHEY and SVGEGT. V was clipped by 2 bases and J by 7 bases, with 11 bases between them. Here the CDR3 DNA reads TGTGCCAGCAGTTACGGGAGGGCGGATGAAGCTTTCTTT. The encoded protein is CASSYGRADEAFF.

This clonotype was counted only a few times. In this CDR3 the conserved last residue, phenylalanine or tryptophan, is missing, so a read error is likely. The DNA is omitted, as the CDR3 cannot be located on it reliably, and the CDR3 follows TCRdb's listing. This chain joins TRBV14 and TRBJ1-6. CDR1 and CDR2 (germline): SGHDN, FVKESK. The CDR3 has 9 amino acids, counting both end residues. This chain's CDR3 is CASSHPPHG.

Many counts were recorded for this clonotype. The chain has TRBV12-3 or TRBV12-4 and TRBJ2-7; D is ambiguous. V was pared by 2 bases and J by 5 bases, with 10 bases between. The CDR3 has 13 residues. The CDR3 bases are TGTGCCAGCAGTTTAACGACACCCCACGAGCAGTACTTC. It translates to CASSLTTPHEQYF.

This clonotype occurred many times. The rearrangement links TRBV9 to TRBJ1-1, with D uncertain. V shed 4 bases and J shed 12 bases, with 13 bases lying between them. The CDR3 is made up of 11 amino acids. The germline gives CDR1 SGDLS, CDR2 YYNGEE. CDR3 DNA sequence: TGTGCCAGCAGCCCGCGCGTAGGGCCTTTCTTT. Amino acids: CASSPRVGPFF.

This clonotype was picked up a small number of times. The DNA for the CDR3 is TGTGCCAGCAGTTACAGGGGTGCAAACGGGAAACTGTTTTTT. Translated: CASSYRGANGKLFF. The J gene is TRBJ1-4, the V gene TRBV28; 7 nucleotides match TRBD1. Germline V CDR1 and CDR2: MDHEN, SYDVKM. The CDR3 loop spans 14 amino acids. V dropped 4 bases and J dropped 11; count of bases not matched to a gene: 10.

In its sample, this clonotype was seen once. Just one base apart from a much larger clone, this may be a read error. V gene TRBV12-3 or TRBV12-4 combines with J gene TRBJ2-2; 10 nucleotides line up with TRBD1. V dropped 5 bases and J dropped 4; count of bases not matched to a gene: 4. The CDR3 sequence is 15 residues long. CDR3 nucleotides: TGTGCCAGCAGTGACAGGGGGCTGACCACCGGGGAGCTGTTTTTT. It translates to CASSDRGLTTGELFF.

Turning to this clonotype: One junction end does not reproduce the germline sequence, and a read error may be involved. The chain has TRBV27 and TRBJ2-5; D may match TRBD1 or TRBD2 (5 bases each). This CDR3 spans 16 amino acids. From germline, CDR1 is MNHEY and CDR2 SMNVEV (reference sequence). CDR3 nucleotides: TGCGCCAGCAGGACTTACTTAACAGGACCCCAAGAGACCCAGTACTTC. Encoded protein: CASRTYLTGPQETQYF.